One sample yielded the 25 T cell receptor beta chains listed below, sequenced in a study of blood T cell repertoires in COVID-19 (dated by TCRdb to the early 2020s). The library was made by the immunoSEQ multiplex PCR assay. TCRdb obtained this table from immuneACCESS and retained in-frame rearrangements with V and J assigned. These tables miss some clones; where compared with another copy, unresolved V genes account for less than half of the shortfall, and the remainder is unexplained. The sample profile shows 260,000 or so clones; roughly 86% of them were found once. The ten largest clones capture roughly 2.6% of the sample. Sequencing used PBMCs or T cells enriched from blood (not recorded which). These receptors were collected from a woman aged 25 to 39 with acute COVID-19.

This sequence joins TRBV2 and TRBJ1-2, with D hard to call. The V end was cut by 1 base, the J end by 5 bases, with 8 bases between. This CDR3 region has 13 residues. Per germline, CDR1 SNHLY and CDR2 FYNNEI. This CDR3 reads CASSEGGLYGYTF. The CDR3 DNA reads TGTGCCAGCAGTGAAGGAGGCCTATATGGCTACACCTTC. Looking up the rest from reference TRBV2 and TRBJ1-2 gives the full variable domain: EPEVTQTPSHQVTQMGQEVILRCVPISNHLYFYWYRQILGQKVEFLVSFYNNEISEKSEIFDDQFSVERPDGSNFTLKIRSTKLEDSAMYFCASSEGGLYGYTFGSGTRLTVV.

Here the CDR3 DNA reads TGTGCTAGTGGTGCCAGACAGGGGAGAAACTATGGCTACACCTTC. As protein: CASGARQGRNYGYTF. This sequence joins TRBV12-5 and TRBJ1-2; 8 nucleotides line up with TRBD1. Germline trimming cut 5 bases from V and 2 bases from J; bases unmatched to any gene: 7. Looked up from germline, CDR1 is LGHNT and CDR2 is FRNRAP. The CDR3 contains 15 residues.

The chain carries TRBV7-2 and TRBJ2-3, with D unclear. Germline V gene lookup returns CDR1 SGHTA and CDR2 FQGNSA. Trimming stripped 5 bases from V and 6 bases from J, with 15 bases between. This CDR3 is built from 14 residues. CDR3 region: CASSLNWHPDTQYF. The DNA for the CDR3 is TGTGCCAGCAGCCTGAATTGGCACCCCGATACGCAGTATTTT.

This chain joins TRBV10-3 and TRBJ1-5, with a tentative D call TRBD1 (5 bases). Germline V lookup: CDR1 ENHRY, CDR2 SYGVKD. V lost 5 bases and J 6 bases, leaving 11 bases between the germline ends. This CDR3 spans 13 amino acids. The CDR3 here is CAISRGESQPQHF. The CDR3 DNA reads TGTGCCATCAGTCGGGGGGAAAGTCAGCCCCAGCATTTT.

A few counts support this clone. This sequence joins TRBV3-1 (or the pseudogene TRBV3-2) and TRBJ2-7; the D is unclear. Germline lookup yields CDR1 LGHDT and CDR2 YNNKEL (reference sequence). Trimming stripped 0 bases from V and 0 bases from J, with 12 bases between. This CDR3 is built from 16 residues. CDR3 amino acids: CASSQDLELSSYEQYF. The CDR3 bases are TGTGCCAGCAGCCAAGATCTGGAGCTGAGCTCCTACGAGCAGTACTTC.

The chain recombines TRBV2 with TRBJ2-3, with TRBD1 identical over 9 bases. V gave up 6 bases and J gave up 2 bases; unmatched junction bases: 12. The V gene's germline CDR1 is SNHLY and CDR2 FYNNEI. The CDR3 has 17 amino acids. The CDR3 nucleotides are TGTGCCAGCAGCGATCCGGGACAGGGACAGTCCACAGATACGCAGTATTTT. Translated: CASSDPGQGQSTDTQYF.

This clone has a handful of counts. The DNA for the CDR3 is TGCAGTGCTAGTAAGGTTGGCGGACAGGGATTTGGGGGCTACACCTTC. It encodes CSASKVGGQGFGGYTF. The gene calls are TRBV20-1 and TRBJ1-2, with 8 bases aligning to TRBD1. Losses at the gene ends were 3 bases for V and 8 bases for J; bases not matched to a gene: 17. The CDR3 runs to 16 residues. Germline assignment: CDR1 DFQATT and CDR2 SNEGSKA (reference sequence).

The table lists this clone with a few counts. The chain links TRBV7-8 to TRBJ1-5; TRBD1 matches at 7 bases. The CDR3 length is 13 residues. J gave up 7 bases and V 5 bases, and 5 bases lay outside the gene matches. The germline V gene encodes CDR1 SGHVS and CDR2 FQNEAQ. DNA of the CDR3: TGTGCCAGCAGCGTGACAGGGTCCCAGCCCCAGCATTTT. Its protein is CASSVTGSQPQHF.

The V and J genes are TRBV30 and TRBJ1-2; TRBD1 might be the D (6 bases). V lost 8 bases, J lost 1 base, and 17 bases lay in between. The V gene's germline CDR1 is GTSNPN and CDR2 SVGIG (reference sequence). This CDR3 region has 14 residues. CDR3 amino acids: CAGNLGQDNYGYTF. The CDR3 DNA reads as TGTGCCGGCAATTTGGGACAAGATAACTATGGCTACACCTTC.

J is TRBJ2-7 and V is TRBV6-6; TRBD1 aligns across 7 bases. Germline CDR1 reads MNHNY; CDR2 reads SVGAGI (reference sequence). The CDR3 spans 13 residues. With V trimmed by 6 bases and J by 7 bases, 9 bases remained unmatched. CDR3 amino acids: CASRVRQGREQYF. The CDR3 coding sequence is TGTGCCAGCAGGGTCAGACAGGGCAGGGAGCAGTACTTC.

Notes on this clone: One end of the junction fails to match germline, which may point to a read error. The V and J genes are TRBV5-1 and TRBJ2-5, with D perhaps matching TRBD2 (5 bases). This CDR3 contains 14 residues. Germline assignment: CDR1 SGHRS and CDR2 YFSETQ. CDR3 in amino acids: CAGSLAGVRETQYF. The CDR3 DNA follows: TGCGCCGGCAGCTTGGCCGGGGTCCGGGAGACCCAGTACTTC.

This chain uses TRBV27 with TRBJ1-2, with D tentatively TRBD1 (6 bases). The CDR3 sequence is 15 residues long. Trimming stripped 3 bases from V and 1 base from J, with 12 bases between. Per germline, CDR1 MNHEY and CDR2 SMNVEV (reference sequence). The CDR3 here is CASSFSEGGNYGYTF. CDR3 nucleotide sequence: TGTGCCAGCAGTTTCTCTGAAGGGGGTAACTATGGCTACACCTTC.

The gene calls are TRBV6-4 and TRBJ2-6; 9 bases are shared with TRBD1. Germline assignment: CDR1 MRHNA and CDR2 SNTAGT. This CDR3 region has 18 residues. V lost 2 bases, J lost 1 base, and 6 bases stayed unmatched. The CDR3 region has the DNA TGTGCCAGCAGTGACGCGGGACAGGGAATATCTGGGGCCAACGTCCTGACTTTC. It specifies CASSDAGQGISGANVLTF.

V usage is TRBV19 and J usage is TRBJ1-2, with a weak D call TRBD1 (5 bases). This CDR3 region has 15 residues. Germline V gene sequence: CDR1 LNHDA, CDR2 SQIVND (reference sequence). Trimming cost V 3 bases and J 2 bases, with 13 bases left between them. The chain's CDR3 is CASSIAWRGNYGYTF. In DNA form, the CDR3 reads TGTGCCAGTAGTATCGCTTGGCGGGGGAACTATGGCTACACCTTC.

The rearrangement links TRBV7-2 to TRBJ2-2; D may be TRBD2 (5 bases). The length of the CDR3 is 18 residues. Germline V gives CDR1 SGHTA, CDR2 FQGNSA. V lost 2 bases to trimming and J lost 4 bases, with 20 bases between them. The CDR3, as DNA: TGTGCCAGCAGCTTAAGGTCGGTGGCTTCTGGAGGCACCGGGGAGCTGTTTTTT. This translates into CASSLRSVASGGTGELFF.

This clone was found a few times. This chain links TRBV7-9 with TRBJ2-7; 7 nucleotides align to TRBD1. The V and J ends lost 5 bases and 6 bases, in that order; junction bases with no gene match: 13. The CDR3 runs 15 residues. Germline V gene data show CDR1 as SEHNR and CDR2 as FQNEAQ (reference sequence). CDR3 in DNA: TGTGCCAGCAGCCTCCTTTGGCAGGGGGTTGTCGAGCAGTACTTC. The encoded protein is CASSLLWQGVVEQYF.

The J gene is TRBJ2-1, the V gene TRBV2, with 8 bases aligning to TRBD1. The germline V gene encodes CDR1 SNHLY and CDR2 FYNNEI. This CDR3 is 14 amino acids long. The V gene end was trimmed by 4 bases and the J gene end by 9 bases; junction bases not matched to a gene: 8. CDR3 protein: CASSGPRTGTEQFF. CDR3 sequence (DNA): TGTGCCAGCAGTGGCCCGAGGACAGGGACTGAGCAGTTCTTC.

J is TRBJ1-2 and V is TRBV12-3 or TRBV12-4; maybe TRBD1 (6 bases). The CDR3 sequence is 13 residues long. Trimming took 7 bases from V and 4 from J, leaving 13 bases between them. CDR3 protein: CASNEDSPYGYTF. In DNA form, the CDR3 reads TGTGCCAGCAATGAGGACAGCCCCTATGGCTACACCTTC.

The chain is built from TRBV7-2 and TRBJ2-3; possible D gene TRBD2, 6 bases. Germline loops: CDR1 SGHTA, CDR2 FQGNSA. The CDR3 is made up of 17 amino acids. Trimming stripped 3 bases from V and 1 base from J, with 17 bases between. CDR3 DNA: TGTGCCAGCAGCTTTCGTAGAGGCGGGGCCGGCACAGATACGCAGTATTTT. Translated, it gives CASSFRRGGAGTDTQYF.

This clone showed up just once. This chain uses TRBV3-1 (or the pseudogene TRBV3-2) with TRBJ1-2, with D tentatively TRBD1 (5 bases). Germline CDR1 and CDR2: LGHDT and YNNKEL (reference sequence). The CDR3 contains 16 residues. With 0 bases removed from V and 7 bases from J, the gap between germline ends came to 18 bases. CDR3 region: CASSQDIGGTLGGYTF. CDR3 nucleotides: TGTGCCAGCAGCCAAGATATCGGGGGGACTCTCGGTGGCTACACCTTC.

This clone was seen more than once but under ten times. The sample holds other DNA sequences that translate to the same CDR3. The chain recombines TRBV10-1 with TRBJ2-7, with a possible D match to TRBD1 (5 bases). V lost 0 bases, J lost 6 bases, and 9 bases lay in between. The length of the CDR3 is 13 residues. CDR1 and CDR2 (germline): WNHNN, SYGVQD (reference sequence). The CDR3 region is CASSESGRGEQYF. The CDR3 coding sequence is TGCGCCAGCAGTGAGTCGGGAAGGGGCGAGCAGTACTTC.

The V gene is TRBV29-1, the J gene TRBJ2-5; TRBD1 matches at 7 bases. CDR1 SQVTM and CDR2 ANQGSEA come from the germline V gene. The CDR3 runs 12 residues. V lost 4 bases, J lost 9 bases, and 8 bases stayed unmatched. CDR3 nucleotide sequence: TGCAGCGTTGGTCAGGGGGAAGGGGCCCAGTACTTC. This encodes CSVGQGEGAQYF.

The CDR3 DNA reads TGTGCCAGCAGTTACGTCCACAGGGGAGAAAAACTGTTTTTT. Translated, it gives CASSYVHRGEKLFF. V is TRBV6-5 and J is TRBJ1-4; 7 bases fit TRBD1. Germline V gene lookup returns CDR1 MNHEY and CDR2 SVGAGI. The CDR3 consists of 14 residues. Unmatched junction bases numbered 5, after V lost 2 bases and J lost 8 bases.

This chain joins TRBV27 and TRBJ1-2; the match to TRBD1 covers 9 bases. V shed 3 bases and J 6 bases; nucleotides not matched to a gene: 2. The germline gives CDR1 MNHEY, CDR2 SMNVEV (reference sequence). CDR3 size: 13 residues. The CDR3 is CASSFGQGNGYTF. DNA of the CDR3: TGTGCCAGCAGTTTTGGACAGGGGAATGGCTACACCTTC.

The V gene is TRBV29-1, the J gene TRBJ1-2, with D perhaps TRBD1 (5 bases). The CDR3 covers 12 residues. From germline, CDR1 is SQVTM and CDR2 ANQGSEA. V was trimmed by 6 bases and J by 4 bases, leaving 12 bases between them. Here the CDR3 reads CSVDDSLYGYTF. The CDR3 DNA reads TGCAGCGTCGATGACAGCCTCTATGGCTACACCTTC.